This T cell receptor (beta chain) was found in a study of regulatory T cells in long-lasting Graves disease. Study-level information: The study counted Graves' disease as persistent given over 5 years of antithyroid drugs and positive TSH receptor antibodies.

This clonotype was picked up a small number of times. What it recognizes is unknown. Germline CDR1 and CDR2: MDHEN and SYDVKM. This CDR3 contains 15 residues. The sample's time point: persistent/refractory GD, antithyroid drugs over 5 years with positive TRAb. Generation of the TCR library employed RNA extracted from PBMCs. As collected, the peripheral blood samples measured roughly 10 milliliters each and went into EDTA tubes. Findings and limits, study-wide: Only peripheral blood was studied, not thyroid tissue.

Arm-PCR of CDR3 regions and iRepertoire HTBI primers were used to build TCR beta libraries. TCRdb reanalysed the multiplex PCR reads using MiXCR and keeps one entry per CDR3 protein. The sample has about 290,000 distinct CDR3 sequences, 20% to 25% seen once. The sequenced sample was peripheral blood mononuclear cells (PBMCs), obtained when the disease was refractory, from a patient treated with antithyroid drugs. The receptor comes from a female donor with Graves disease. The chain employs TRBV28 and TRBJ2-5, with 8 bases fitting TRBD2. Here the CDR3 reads CACTRSGSQEETQYF. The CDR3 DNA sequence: TGTGCTTGTACGAGGAGCGGGAGTCAGGAAGAGACCCAGTACTTC.